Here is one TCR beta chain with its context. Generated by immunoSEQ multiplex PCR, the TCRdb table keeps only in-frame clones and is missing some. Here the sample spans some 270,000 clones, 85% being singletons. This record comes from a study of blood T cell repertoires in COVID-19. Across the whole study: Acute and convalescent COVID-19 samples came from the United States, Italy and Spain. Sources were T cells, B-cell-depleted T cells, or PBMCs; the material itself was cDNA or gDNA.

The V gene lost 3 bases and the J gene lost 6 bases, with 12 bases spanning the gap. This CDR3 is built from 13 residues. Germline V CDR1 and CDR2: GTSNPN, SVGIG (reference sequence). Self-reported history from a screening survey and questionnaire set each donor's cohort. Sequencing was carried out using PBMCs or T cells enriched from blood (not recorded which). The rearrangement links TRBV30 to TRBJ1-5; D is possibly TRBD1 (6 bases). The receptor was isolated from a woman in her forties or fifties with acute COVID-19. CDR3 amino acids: CAWSLGGGQPQHF. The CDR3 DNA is TGTGCCTGGAGCCTAGGGGGGGGTCAGCCCCAGCATTTT.